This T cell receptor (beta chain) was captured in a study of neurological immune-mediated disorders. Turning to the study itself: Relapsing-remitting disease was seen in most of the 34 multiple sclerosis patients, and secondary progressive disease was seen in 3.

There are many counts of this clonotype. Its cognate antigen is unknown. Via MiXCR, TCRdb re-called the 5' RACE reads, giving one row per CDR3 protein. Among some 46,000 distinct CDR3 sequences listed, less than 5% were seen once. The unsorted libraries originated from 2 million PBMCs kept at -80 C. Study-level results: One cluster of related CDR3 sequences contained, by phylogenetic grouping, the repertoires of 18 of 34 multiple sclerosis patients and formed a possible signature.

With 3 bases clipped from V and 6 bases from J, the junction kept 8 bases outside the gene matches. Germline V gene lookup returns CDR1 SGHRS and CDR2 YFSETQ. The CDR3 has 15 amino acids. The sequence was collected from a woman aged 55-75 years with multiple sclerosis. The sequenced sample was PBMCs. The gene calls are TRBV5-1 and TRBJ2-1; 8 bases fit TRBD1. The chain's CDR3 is CASSSDRVLFNEQFF. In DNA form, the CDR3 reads TGCGCCAGCAGCTCGGACAGGGTGTTGTTCAATGAGCAGTTCTTC.